The rows below give T cell receptor beta chains drawn from one sample of a study of cytomegalovirus exposure and HLA in healthy donors. Libraries were prepared by immunoSEQ multiplex PCR; TCRdb keeps only in-frame clonotypes and omits some of them. The sample includes fewer than 200,000 clones, 89% of them seen just once. Sequences were obtained from PBMCs. The receptors were gathered from a man aged 18 to 29 in good health and CMV-seropositive. Both conserved end residues are trimmed from each CDR3. Each record gives: J gene, V gene, CDR3 protein.

j_gene: TRBJ2-7; v_gene: TRBV5-6; CDR3aa: ASSRGGHITYEQY
j_gene: TRBJ1-5; v_gene: TRBV30; CDR3aa: AWSPRQGHQPQH
j_gene: TRBJ1-1; v_gene: TRBV19; CDR3aa: ASSIVGRNTEAF
j_gene: TRBJ2-5; v_gene: TRBV6-6; CDR3aa: ASSQGGGETQY
j_gene: TRBJ2-7; v_gene: TRBV7-8; CDR3aa: ASSLGLARDYEQY
j_gene: TRBJ2-2; v_gene: TRBV7-3; CDR3aa: ASSSGLAGTGELF
j_gene: TRBJ2-7; v_gene: TRBV7-9; CDR3aa: ASSYTGGEQY
j_gene: TRBJ2-6; v_gene: TRBV6-1; CDR3aa: ASSEEDSGFFSGANVLT
j_gene: TRBJ1-1; v_gene: TRBV6-5; CDR3aa: ASSYGTENTEAF
j_gene: TRBJ1-5; v_gene: TRBV10-3; CDR3aa: AIRTEINQPQH
j_gene: TRBJ2-1; v_gene: TRBV15; CDR3aa: ATRSDRAGYNEQF
j_gene: TRBJ1-1; v_gene: TRBV28; CDR3aa: ASEETRNTEAF
j_gene: TRBJ2-5; v_gene: TRBV29-1; CDR3aa: SAWTEPGDQY
j_gene: TRBJ1-5; v_gene: TRBV9; CDR3aa: ASSAPGQGTQPQH
j_gene: TRBJ2-1; v_gene: TRBV2; CDR3aa: ASSRGFENEQF
j_gene: TRBJ1-2; v_gene: TRBV7-2; CDR3aa: ASSLALGTIKTDGYT
j_gene: TRBJ2-4; v_gene: TRBV15; CDR3aa: ATSREGLAGNIQY
j_gene: TRBJ1-1; v_gene: TRBV7-9; CDR3aa: ASSSGRTGMNTEAF
j_gene: TRBJ2-3; v_gene: TRBV28; CDR3aa: ASRELGQQYKQTDTQY
j_gene: TRBJ1-2; v_gene: TRBV25-1; CDR3aa: ASSDRGQGNYGYT
j_gene: TRBJ2-4; v_gene: TRBV6-1; CDR3aa: ASSGEGLAAIGGNIQY
j_gene: TRBJ2-1; v_gene: TRBV10-1; CDR3aa: ASSDRGSSYNEQF
j_gene: TRBJ2-5; v_gene: TRBV2; CDR3aa: ASSEGAEETQY
j_gene: TRBJ2-1; v_gene: TRBV5-1; CDR3aa: ASFSSGSHNEQF
j_gene: TRBJ1-3; v_gene: TRBV28; CDR3aa: ASSPPPRSGNTIY
j_gene: TRBJ1-5; v_gene: TRBV28; CDR3aa: ASSFKAGIGHQPQH
j_gene: TRBJ2-5; v_gene: TRBV14; CDR3aa: ASSQTGTGIVETQY
j_gene: TRBJ1-3; v_gene: TRBV30; CDR3aa: AWSVRRDFLSGNTIY
j_gene: TRBJ2-1; v_gene: TRBV4-1; CDR3aa: ASSQAAGTSGGGVYNEQF